This T cell receptor beta chain stems from a study of blood T cell repertoires in COVID-19. Study at large: Some COVID-19 samples were acute and others convalescent; all came from the United States, Italy and Spain.

Seattle participants joined during active infection and were tracked over time. In the original workflow: The assay estimated nucleated cells by amplifying reference gene primers. Assay used: immunoSEQ multiplex PCR; TCRdb lists only in-frame clones, some missing. That table gives V, J and clone size, and the DNA gave D and trimming. The data contain 250,000 to 350,000 clones, roughly 90% of them singletons. Trimming shortened V by 4 bases and J by 2 bases, and 9 bases separated the two germline ends. The CDR3 totals 14 residues. Per germline, CDR1 MNHEY and CDR2 SVGAGI. Source material: peripheral blood. The clonotype originates from a woman aged 25 to 39 with COVID-19, enrolled during active disease. The chain links TRBV6-5 to TRBJ1-5; D uncertain. The CDR3 region is CASSSRRGNQPQHF. In DNA form, the CDR3 reads TGTGCCAGCAGTTCAAGAAGAGGCAATCAGCCCCAGCATTTT.